This T cell receptor beta chain was sequenced for a study of T-cell reconstitution after alpha-beta-depleted transplantation in children. The CDR3 is 12 amino acids. V lost 8 bases to trimming and J lost 2 bases, with 5 bases between them. Germline CDR1 SGDLS, CDR2 YYNGEE. A TCRbeta library incorporating unique molecular identifiers was prepared. Each CDR3 protein gets one entry after TCRdb re-called the PCR reads with MiXCR. Among a few hundred thousand distinct CDR3 sequences listed, 10% were seen once. Sequencing was performed on PBMCs from the stem cell graft donor, taken from the stem cell graft. The TCR comes from a human donor who donated a stem cell graft to a child with acute lymphoblastic leukemia. The rearrangement joins TRBV9 to TRBJ2-6; no definite D call. DNA of the CDR3: TGTGCCAGTGCCACTGGGGCCAACGTCCTGACTTTC. Its protein product is CASATGANVLTF.